The text below deals with one T cell receptor (beta chain). The source of the sample is a study of T-cell memory formation after mild COVID-19. V trimming: 3 bases; J trimming: 4 bases; junction bases outside the gene matches: 5. CDR3 length: 14 amino acids. Germline loops: CDR1 LGHDT, CDR2 YNNKEL (reference sequence). TCRdb re-derived calls from the 5' RACE reads in MiXCR, one entry per CDR3 protein. Of 540,000 or so distinct CDR3 sequences listed, about a fifth are singletons. The clonotype was recovered from an adult woman who had mild COVID-19 (a few samples of this study predate the infection). Cell type and time point are not known. The specimen sequenced was PBMCs or a T cell subset sorted from them (not recorded which). The rearrangement joins TRBV3-1 to TRBJ1-2; TRBD1 aligns across 7 bases. The CDR3 sequence: CASSHAGQAYGYTF. The DNA for the CDR3 is TGTGCCAGCAGCCACGCCGGACAGGCCTATGGCTACACCTTC.